The present TCR beta chain was sequenced within a study of T-cell memory formation after mild COVID-19. TCRdb redid the calling of the 5' RACE reads with MiXCR, one entry per CDR3 protein. Of 150,000 to 200,000 distinct CDR3 sequences in the sample, approximately 10% were seen once. This clonotype was obtained from a man between 18 and 29 years old who had mild COVID-19 (a few samples of this study predate the infection). Cell type and time point are not known. The sequenced material came from PBMCs or a T cell subset sorted from them (not recorded which).

The CDR3 DNA follows: TGCGCCAGCAGCTTGGGACATGGGGTTACTGAAGCTTTCTTT. Translation gives CASSLGHGVTEAFF. The chain combines TRBV5-1 with TRBJ1-1; D gene ambiguous. From germline, CDR1 is SGHRS and CDR2 YFSETQ. The CDR3 spans 14 residues. The germline V and J ends were trimmed by 0 bases and 5 bases, with 11 bases remaining between them.